The rows below give T cell receptor beta chains drawn from one sample of a study of a mutant IDH1 vaccine in newly diagnosed glioma. These TCRs' antigens remain unknown. Some clones are missing from TCRdb's copy, which holds only in-frame ones; the method was immunoSEQ multiplex PCR. The sample lists about 54,000 clones, approximately 80% occurring once. The starting material was PBMCs, obtained from a glioma patient whose treatment included an IDH1 peptide vaccine. These receptors came from a man between 25 and 39 years old with glioma. CDR3s include the opening cysteine and the closing phenylalanine or tryptophan. The order of the fields is J gene, V gene, D gene, clone size, CDR3 protein, CDR3 DNA. The D gene is left open where the match is weak. The size of a clone is reported for some rows only, either as once, few or many, or as a class for expanded clones.

J: TRBJ2-1; V: TRBV4-1; D: TRBD1; size: -; CDR3: CASSHQDRYNEQFF; DNA: TGCGCCAGCAGCCACCAGGACAGGTACAATGAGCAGTTCTTC
J: TRBJ2-1; V: TRBV27; D: TRBD2; size: -; CDR3: CASSFTSGAYNEQFF; DNA: TGTGCCAGCAGTTTTACTAGCGGGGCCTACAATGAGCAGTTCTTC
J: TRBJ1-1; V: TRBV19; D: -; size: few; CDR3: CASSIAGRDGTEAFF; DNA: TGTGCCAGTAGTATAGCCGGAAGGGATGGTACTGAAGCTTTCTTT
J: TRBJ2-1; V: TRBV9; D: TRBD2; size: -; CDR3: CASSVARGGANEQFF; DNA: TGTGCCAGCAGCGTAGCGCGCGGGGGGGCCAATGAGCAGTTCTTC
J: TRBJ2-7; V: TRBV7-6; D: TRBD2; size: -; CDR3: CASSLEASGGAYEQYF; DNA: TGTGCCAGCAGCTTAGAGGCTAGCGGGGGGGCCTACGAGCAGTACTTC
J: TRBJ2-5; V: TRBV15; D: -; size: -; CDR3: CATSRGRGRQATGETQYF; DNA: TGTGCCACCAGCAGAGGTAGGGGCCGACAAGCAACGGGAGAGACCCAGTACTTC
J: TRBJ2-1; V: TRBV27; D: -; size: -; CDR3: CASSLNFQADVNNEQFF; DNA: TGTGCCAGCAGTTTAAATTTTCAGGCGGATGTTAACAATGAGCAGTTCTTC
J: TRBJ2-7; V: TRBV19; D: -; size: -; CDR3: CASSMGMGVATYEQYF; DNA: TGTGCCAGTAGTATGGGCATGGGGGTGGCAACCTACGAGCAGTACTTC
J: TRBJ1-4; V: TRBV6-1; D: -; size: -; CDR3: CASGQGIEKLFF; DNA: TGTGCCAGCGGGCAGGGAATCGAAAAACTGTTTTTT
J: TRBJ2-3; V: TRBV10-3; D: -; size: -; CDR3: CAIRLEGADTQYF; DNA: TGTGCCATCAGGCTCGAGGGTGCGGATACGCAGTATTTT
J: TRBJ1-1; V: TRBV5-1; D: -; size: -; CDR3: CASSPRGVRENTEAFF; DNA: TGCGCCAGCAGCCCTCGGGGGGTAAGGGAGAACACTGAAGCTTTCTTT
J: TRBJ2-1; V: TRBV2; D: TRBD1; size: -; CDR3: CASRSDRAEQFF; DNA: TGTGCCAGCCGGTCCGACAGGGCTGAGCAGTTCTTC
J: TRBJ2-7; V: TRBV14; D: -; size: -; CDR3: CASSQGQFSSYEQYF; DNA: TGTGCCAGCAGCCAAGGACAGTTCAGCTCCTACGAGCAGTACTTC
J: TRBJ2-4; V: TRBV30; D: -; size: few; CDR3: CAWCGGVAKNIQYF; DNA: TGTGCCTGGTGCGGCGGGGTAGCCAAAAACATTCAGTACTTC
J: TRBJ2-7; V: TRBV5-6; D: TRBD1; size: -; CDR3: CASSRGQHYEQYF; DNA: TGTGCCAGCAGCAGGGGACAGCACTACGAGCAGTACTTC
J: TRBJ1-1; V: TRBV19; D: TRBD1; size: few; CDR3: CASSNNRGGTEAFF; DNA: TGTGCCAGTAGTAACAACAGGGGTGGCACTGAAGCTTTCTTT
J: TRBJ2-5; V: TRBV4-2; D: TRBD2; size: -; CDR3: CASSPFGSAGGSLQETQYF; DNA: TGTGCCAGCAGCCCCTTTGGATCAGCGGGGGGGTCCCTCCAAGAGACCCAGTACTTC
J: TRBJ1-1; V: TRBV6-5; D: -; size: once; CDR3: CASSYSRGGGNTEAFF; DNA: TGTGCCAGCAGTTACAGCAGGGGCGGTGGTAACACTGAAGCTTTCTTT
J: TRBJ1-4; V: TRBV15; D: -; size: -; CDR3: CATSRDLSVTNEKLFF; DNA: TGTGCCACCAGCAGAGATCTGTCGGTAACTAATGAAAAACTGTTTTTT
J: TRBJ1-6; V: TRBV28; D: -; size: -; CDR3: CASISGRQWPYSPLHF; DNA: TGTGCCAGCATCTCTGGGAGACAGTGGCCCTATTCACCCCTCCACTTT
J: TRBJ1-1; V: TRBV5-1; D: -; size: once; CDR3: CASSLGGAETEAFF; DNA: TGCGCCAGCAGCTTAGGGGGGGCAGAAACTGAAGCTTTCTTT
J: TRBJ2-7; V: TRBV27; D: -; size: -; CDR3: CASSLSSAHTLGEQYF; DNA: TGTGCCAGCAGTTTAAGTAGCGCACATACTCTGGGGGAGCAGTACTTC
J: TRBJ1-2; V: TRBV14; D: -; size: -; CDR3: CASSQELGFLGYTF; DNA: TGTGCCAGCAGCCAAGAATTGGGGTTCCTTGGCTACACCTTC
J: TRBJ1-2; V: TRBV7-6; D: -; size: -; CDR3: CASSAHDRRVYTF; DNA: TGTGCCAGCAGCGCTCATGACAGGAGGGTATACACCTTC
J: TRBJ2-1; V: TRBV18; D: TRBD2; size: -; CDR3: CASSPTSGGSVEQFF; DNA: TGTGCCAGCTCACCGACTAGCGGGGGATCAGTTGAGCAGTTCTTC
J: TRBJ1-2; V: TRBV30; D: -; size: -; CDR3: CAWREYRAGNHFF; DNA: TGTGCCTGGAGGGAGTATAGGGCCGGCAACCACTTCTTC
J: TRBJ1-1; V: TRBV7-9; D: -; size: -; CDR3: CASSKTGSWGDEAFF; DNA: TGTGCCAGCAGTAAAACCGGGAGCTGGGGTGACGAAGCTTTCTTT
J: TRBJ2-5; V: TRBV10-3; D: -; size: -; CDR3: CAISERSVQETQYF; DNA: TGTGCCATCAGTGAGCGTAGCGTCCAAGAGACCCAGTACTTC
J: TRBJ2-2; V: TRBV4-1; D: TRBD2; size: once; CDR3: CASSHLLAGGGGELFF; DNA: TGCGCCAGCAGCCACCTGCTGGCGGGGGGAGGCGGGGAGCTGTTTTTT
J: TRBJ2-3; V: TRBV7-8; D: -; size: -; CDR3: CASSFGLVDTQYF; DNA: TGTGCCAGCAGCTTTGGCCTAGTCGATACGCAGTATTTT
J: TRBJ1-4; V: TRBV7-9; D: -; size: -; CDR3: CASSGGGGSNEKLFF; DNA: TGTGCCAGCAGCGGCGGCGGGGGGAGTAATGAAAAACTGTTTTTT
J: TRBJ1-2; V: TRBV15; D: TRBD1; size: -; CDR3: CATSRDRQGDYGYTF; DNA: TGTGCCACCAGCAGAGATCGACAGGGCGACTATGGCTACACCTTC
J: TRBJ1-5; V: TRBV6-5; D: -; size: few; CDR3: CASGRGSNQPQHF; DNA: TGTGCCAGCGGCCGGGGGAGCAATCAGCCCCAGCATTTT
J: TRBJ2-7; V: TRBV21-1; D: -; size: -; CDR3: CASSKGGFGGFPYEQYF; DNA: TGTGCCAGCAGCAAAGGGGGGTTCGGGGGTTTCCCCTACGAGCAGTACTTC
J: TRBJ1-4; V: TRBV27; D: TRBD1; size: -; CDR3: CASRNQGAGGEKLFF; DNA: TGTGCCAGCAGAAACCAGGGGGCAGGGGGTGAAAAACTGTTTTTT
J: TRBJ2-7; V: TRBV5-6; D: TRBD1; size: -; CDR3: CASSPRDRVSYEQYF; DNA: TGTGCCAGCAGTCCCCGGGACAGGGTTTCCTACGAGCAGTACTTC
J: TRBJ2-6; V: TRBV28; D: -; size: few; CDR3: CASSPLEDSGANVLTF; DNA: TGTGCCAGCAGTCCCCTCGAGGACTCTGGGGCCAACGTCCTGACTTTC
J: TRBJ2-3; V: TRBV11-3; D: TRBD1; size: -; CDR3: CASSSGQGGSTDTQYF; DNA: TGTGCCAGCAGCTCGGGACAGGGCGGTAGCACAGATACGCAGTATTTT
J: TRBJ1-2; V: TRBV15; D: TRBD1; size: -; CDR3: CATSRGTGGNYGYTF; DNA: TGTGCCACCAGCAGAGGGACAGGGGGTAACTATGGCTACACCTTC
J: TRBJ2-7; V: TRBV5-1; D: -; size: -; CDR3: CASSLAQPIDHEQYF; DNA: TGCGCCAGCAGCTTGGCCCAGCCCATCGACCACGAGCAGTACTTC
J: TRBJ2-3; V: TRBV5-1; D: -; size: -; CDR3: CASTMSGTDTQYF; DNA: TGCGCCAGCACCATGTCAGGGACAGATACGCAGTATTTT
J: TRBJ1-4; V: TRBV7-9; D: TRBD1; size: few; CDR3: CASSRGGLNEKLFF; DNA: TGTGCCAGCAGCCGAGGGGGCCTTAATGAAAAACTGTTTTTT
J: TRBJ2-7; V: TRBV7-9; D: -; size: -; CDR3: CASSLGQTSYEQYF; DNA: TGTGCCAGCAGCTTGGGGCAGACCTCCTACGAGCAGTACTTC